A selection of T cell receptor beta chains follows, all from one sample in a study of shared clonotypes between healthy human individuals. Libraries were prepared by immunoSEQ multiplex PCR; TCRdb keeps only in-frame clonotypes and omits some of them. The table includes 740,000 or so clones, 73% detected once. Sequencing was done on a sample of memory CD4+ T cells sorted from blood. Receptors originate from a woman aged 25 to 39 in good health. Both conserved end residues are part of each CDR3. The D gene is left open where the match is weak. A row's size may be missing; if present it is once, few, many or a size class.

V gene	clone size	J gene	D gene	CDR3 DNA	CDR3 protein
TRBV28	once	TRBJ2-2	.	TGTGCCAGCAGTTTATATCTAAGGCCCGGGGAGCTGTTTTTT	CASSLYLRPGELFF
TRBV5-4	.	TRBJ1-2	TRBD1	TGTGCCAGCAGCCAGACAGGGTTGGGGTATGGCTACACCTTC	CASSQTGLGYGYTF
TRBV14	.	TRBJ2-6	.	TGTGCCAGCAGCCAAGAATTAAGGGCCAACGTCCTGACTTTC	CASSQELRANVLTF
TRBV29-1	.	TRBJ1-1	.	TGCAGCGTTGAACCCGGGACATCCGGGGGAACTGAAGCTTTCTTT	CSVEPGTSGGTEAFF
TRBV29-1	.	TRBJ2-7	TRBD1	TGCAGCGTTGAAAGGACAGGGGAGGGCGAGCAGTACTTC	CSVERTGEGEQYF
TRBV5-6	.	TRBJ2-5	.	TGTGCCAGCAGCTTGAGGGGGCAGGGACTAGGGGAGACCCAGTACTTC	CASSLRGQGLGETQYF
TRBV11-2	.	TRBJ2-1	TRBD2	TGTGCCAGCAGCTTAGAGCCTAGCGGGAGGGCCAATGAGCAGTTCTTC	CASSLEPSGRANEQFF
TRBV28	.	TRBJ2-7	.	TGTGCCAGCAGTCCCCGGGCAGTGTATCCGAGTTACGAGCAGTACTTC	CASSPRAVYPSYEQYF
TRBV19	many	TRBJ2-5	.	TGTGCCAGTAGTGGCTTGGGGGAGACCCAGTACTTC	CASSGLGETQYF
TRBV28	.	TRBJ1-4	.	TGTGCCAGCAGTCCGTGGACAGCGGGGGATGAAAAACTGTTTTTT	CASSPWTAGDEKLFF
TRBV7-8	.	TRBJ2-7	.	TGTGCCAGCAGCAACGGACAAACCTACGAGCAGTACTTC	CASSNGQTYEQYF
TRBV7-9	.	TRBJ2-1	.	TGTGCCAGCAGCTTAGCAGTGACTAGATATGAGCAGTTCTTC	CASSLAVTRYEQFF
TRBV10-3	.	TRBJ1-1	TRBD1	TGTGCCATCAGCCCGGGACAGTGGGACACTGAAGCTTTCTTT	CAISPGQWDTEAFF
TRBV19	.	TRBJ2-3	.	TGTGCCAGTAGTGCGGGGTACACAGATACGCAGTATTTT	CASSAGYTDTQYF